The 8 T cell receptor beta chains reported below all come from one sample, sequenced in a study of neurological immune-mediated disorders. TCRdb called the 5' RACE reads again in MiXCR, with one record for every CDR3 protein. The sample yields about 79,000 distinct CDR3 sequences, roughly 13% seen once. The sample taken for sequencing was PBMCs. The source of these receptors is a woman between 50 and 59 years old in good health.

This clonotype came up many times. The junction and the germline gene differ at one end; a read error may be behind it. V gene TRBV5-5 combines with J gene TRBJ1-5; 7 bases agree with TRBD1. From germline, CDR1 is SGHKS and CDR2 YYEKEE (reference sequence). The CDR3 has 13 residues. The CDR3 bases are TGTGCCAGCAGCCTAGATCAGGGACAGCTTCGGTATTTT. Its translation is CASSLDQGQLRYF.

This clonotype came up many times. The chain has TRBV20-1 and TRBJ1-5, with D maybe TRBD1 (5 bases). V was cut by 3 bases and J by 7 bases, with 16 bases left in between. CDR1 and CDR2 from the germline V gene are DFQATT and SNEGSKA (reference sequence). CDR3 size: 14 residues. This CDR3 reads CSASALGGGQPQHF. CDR3 nucleotide sequence: TGCAGTGCTAGCGCCCTCGGGGGTGGCCAGCCCCAGCATTTT.

This clonotype was picked up many times. The V and J genes are TRBV5-1 and TRBJ2-1; 13 nucleotides align to TRBD2. The germline CDR1 and CDR2 sequences are SGHRS and YFSETQ. The CDR3 extends over 17 amino acids. Germline trimming cut 0 bases from V and 7 bases from J; bases unmatched to any gene: 7. CDR3 amino acids: CASSLGPTSGRWNEQFF. As DNA, the CDR3 is TGCGCCAGCAGCTTGGGTCCGACTAGCGGGAGGTGGAATGAGCAGTTCTTC.

The sample holds many counts of this clonotype. This rearrangement joins TRBV5-1 to TRBJ2-5, with 10 bases lining up with TRBD2. The CDR3 spans 16 residues. After removal of 0 bases from V and 2 bases from J, the junction contained 4 bases not matched to a gene. CDR1 and CDR2 from the germline V gene are SGHRS and YFSETQ. In nucleotides, the CDR3 is TGCGCCAGCAGCTTGGTAGCGGGAGGTCCGCAAGAGACCCAGTACTTC. This codes for CASSLVAGGPQETQYF.

The table lists this clonotype with many counts. The chain is built from TRBV5-1 and TRBJ2-7; TRBD2 matches at 8 bases. Germline loops: CDR1 SGHRS, CDR2 YFSETQ. There are 18 residues in the CDR3. V lost 0 bases, J lost 2 bases, and 13 bases stayed unmatched. CDR3 DNA sequence: TGCGCCAGCAGCTTGGTGCCGGGGGGGCCAGGTATCACCTACGAGCAGTACTTC. It encodes CASSLVPGGPGITYEQYF. Variable domain in full (rest from reference TRBV5-1 and TRBJ2-7): KAGVTQTPRYLIKTRGQQVTLSCSPISGHRSVSWYQQTPGQGLQFLFEYFSETQRNKGNFPGRFSGRQFSNSRSEMNVSTLELGDSALYLCASSLVPGGPGITYEQYFGPGTRLTVT.

This clonotype was seen at least ten times. In nucleotides, the CDR3 is TGTGCCAGCAGCTTAGCGGCTAGCAGCTCCTACGAGCAGTACTTC. It translates to CASSLAASSSYEQYF. The chain joins TRBV11-1 to TRBJ2-7; weak D call: TRBD2 (5 bases). CDR1 and CDR2 (germline): SGHAT, FQDESV (reference sequence). Trimming removed 0 bases from V and 0 bases from J, with 9 bases in between. The CDR3 extends over 15 amino acids.

This clonotype was seen ten or more times. This chain's CDR3 is CASSQRGEKLFF. DNA for the CDR3: TGTGCCAGCAGCCAACGGGGAGAAAAACTGTTTTTT. The rearrangement uses TRBV3-1 and TRBJ1-4; D gene uncertain. Trimming took 2 bases from V and 8 from J, leaving 6 bases between them. Germline V gives CDR1 LGHDT, CDR2 YNNKEL (reference sequence). The CDR3 runs to 12 residues.

In its sample, this clonotype was seen many times. This rearrangement joins TRBV5-1 to TRBJ2-7; the D is unclear. There are 15 residues in the CDR3. Trimming took off 4 bases at V and 4 bases at J, with 18 bases between the two ends. CDR1 SGHRS and CDR2 YFSETQ come from the germline V gene. CDR3 amino acids: CASSPSGGRQYEQYF. The CDR3 DNA follows: TGCGCCAGCAGCCCTTCGGGCGGACGTCAATACGAGCAGTACTTC.